This T cell receptor (beta chain) was sequenced during a study of blood T cells in healthy people across ages. The study, taken as a whole, reports: More naive CD4+ cells and higher diversity marked long-lived donors relative to aged donors. PBMCs that were unsorted prevented a conclusive naive versus antigen-experienced comparison. A strong correlation was found between TCR beta diversity and the percentage of naive T cells. Roughly linear declines in TCR beta diversity per million T cells occurred with age.

Next came a second PCR, run for about 7 to 11 cycles, which used a sample-barcoded 5' primer along with a J-beta primer mix. Each CDR3 protein gets one entry after TCRdb re-called the 5' RACE reads with MiXCR. This sample has approximately 1.5 million distinct CDR3 sequences, with around 35% found just once. With regard to this clonotype: Its antigen is still unknown.

Material: blood. This sequence originates from a woman in her twenties or thirties in good health.

CDR3 bases: TGTGCCAGCACCGACGGGGTCTTGAACACTGAAGCTTTCTTT. It specifies CASTDGVLNTEAFF. The rearrangement uses TRBV6-5 and TRBJ1-1; D not certain. Looked up from germline, CDR1 is MNHEY and CDR2 is SVGAGI. The CDR3 contains 14 residues. The V and J ends lost 7 bases and 0 bases respectively, with 12 bases between them.